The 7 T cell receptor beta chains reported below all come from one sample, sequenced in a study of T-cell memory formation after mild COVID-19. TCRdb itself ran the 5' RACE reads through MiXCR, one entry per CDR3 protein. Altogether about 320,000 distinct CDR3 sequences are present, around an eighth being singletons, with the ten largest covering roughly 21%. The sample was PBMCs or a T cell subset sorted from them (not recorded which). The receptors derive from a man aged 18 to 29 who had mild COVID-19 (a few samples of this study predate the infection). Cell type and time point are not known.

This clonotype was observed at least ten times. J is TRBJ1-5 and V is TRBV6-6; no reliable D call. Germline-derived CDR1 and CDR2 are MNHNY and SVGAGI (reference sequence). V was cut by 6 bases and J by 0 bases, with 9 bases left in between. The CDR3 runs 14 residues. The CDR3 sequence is CASSPSDSNQPQHF. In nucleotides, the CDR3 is TGTGCCAGCAGCCCCAGCGATAGCAATCAGCCCCAGCATTTT.

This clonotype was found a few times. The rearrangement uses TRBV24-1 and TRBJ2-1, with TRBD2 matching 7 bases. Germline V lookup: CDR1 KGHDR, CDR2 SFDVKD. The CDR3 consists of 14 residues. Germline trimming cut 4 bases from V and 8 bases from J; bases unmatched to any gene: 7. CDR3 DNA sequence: TGTGCCACCAGTGACCAAGGACGGGGGGATGAGCAGTTCTTC. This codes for CATSDQGRGDEQFF.

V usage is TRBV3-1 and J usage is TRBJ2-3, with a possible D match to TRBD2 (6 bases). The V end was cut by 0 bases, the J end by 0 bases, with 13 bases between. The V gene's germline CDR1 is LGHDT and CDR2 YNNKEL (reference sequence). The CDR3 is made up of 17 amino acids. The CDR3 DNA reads TGTGCCAGCAGCCAAGATCGGACGGGGGTAAGCACAGATACGCAGTATTTT. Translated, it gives CASSQDRTGVSTDTQYF.

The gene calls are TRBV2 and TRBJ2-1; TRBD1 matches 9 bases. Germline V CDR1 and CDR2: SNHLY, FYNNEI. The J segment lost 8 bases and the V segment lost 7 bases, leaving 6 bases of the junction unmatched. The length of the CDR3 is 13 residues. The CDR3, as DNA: TGTGCCAGCACTCCGGACAGGGGAGATGAGCAGTTCTTC. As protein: CASTPDRGDEQFF.

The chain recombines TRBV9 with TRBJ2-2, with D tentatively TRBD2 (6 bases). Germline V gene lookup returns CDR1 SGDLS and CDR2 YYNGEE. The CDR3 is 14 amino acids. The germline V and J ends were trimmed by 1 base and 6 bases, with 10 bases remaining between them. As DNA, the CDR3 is TGTGCCAGCAGCGTACGCAGGGAGGCCGGGGAGCTGTTTTTT. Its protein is CASSVRREAGELFF.

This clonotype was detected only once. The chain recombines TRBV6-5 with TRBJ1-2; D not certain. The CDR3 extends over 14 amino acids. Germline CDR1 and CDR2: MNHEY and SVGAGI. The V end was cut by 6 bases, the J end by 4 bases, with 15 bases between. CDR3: CASRIMSGGYGYTF. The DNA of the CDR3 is TGTGCCAGCAGGATCATGTCAGGCGGCTATGGCTACACCTTC.

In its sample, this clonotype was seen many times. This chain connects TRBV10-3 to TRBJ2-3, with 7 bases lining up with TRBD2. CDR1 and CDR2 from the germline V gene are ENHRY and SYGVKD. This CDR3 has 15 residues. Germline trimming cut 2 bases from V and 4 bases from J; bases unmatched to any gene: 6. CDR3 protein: CAISERGVPADTQYF. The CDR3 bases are TGTGCCATCAGTGAGCGGGGGGTACCAGCAGATACGCAGTATTTT.